Listed here are 14 T cell receptor beta chains from one sample, sequenced in a study of T cell repertoires in ileal Crohn's disease. Regarding time point: neoterminal ileum biopsy at postoperative endoscopy, about 6 months after surgery. The table came from immunoSEQ multiplex PCR; TCRdb's copy has only in-frame clones and leaves some out. The data show roughly 7,400 clones, approximately 81% seen once. The sequencing sample was made of ileal tissue. These receptors were collected from an adult with Crohn's disease.

This clone appeared a single time. V usage is TRBV11-2 and J usage is TRBJ2-7; 15 nucleotides match TRBD2. Germline lookup yields CDR1 SGHAT and CDR2 FQNNGV. With 6 bases clipped from V and 3 bases from J, the junction kept 12 bases outside the gene matches. The CDR3 has 18 residues. The CDR3 DNA reads TGTGCCAGCAGTCCCTTGGGACTAGCGGGGGGTCGATTCTACGAGCAGTACTTC. This encodes CASSPLGLAGGRFYEQYF.

The chain is built from TRBV28 and TRBJ2-5; 7 nucleotides agree with TRBD2. The CDR3 runs to 14 residues. Germline-derived CDR1 and CDR2 are MDHEN and SYDVKM. With 6 bases clipped from V and 6 bases from J, the junction kept 10 bases outside the gene matches. This CDR3 reads CASSLVGRGKTQYF. DNA of the CDR3: TGTGCCAGCAGCTTGGTCGGGCGGGGGAAGACCCAGTACTTC.

This sequence joins TRBV10-1 and TRBJ2-3, with 8 positions matching TRBD2. The CDR3 runs to 15 residues. The V and J ends lost 3 bases and 6 bases, in that order; junction bases with no gene match: 8. From germline, CDR1 is WNHNN and CDR2 SYGVQD (reference sequence). The chain's CDR3 is CASSDLRGGGDTQYF. Written as DNA, the CDR3 is TGCGCCAGCAGTGACCTACGGGGGGGCGGCGATACGCAGTATTTT.

The V gene is TRBV13, the J gene TRBJ2-7, with D unresolved. Germline V gene sequence: CDR1 PRHDT, CDR2 FYEKMQ (reference sequence). This CDR3 is 14 amino acids long. V dropped 5 bases and J dropped 0 bases, with 11 bases sitting between them. Here the CDR3 DNA reads TGTGCCAGCAGCCCGTCTAGGAGCTCCTACGAGCAGTACTTC. It yields the protein CASSPSRSSYEQYF.

The V gene is TRBV2, the J gene TRBJ2-5; TRBD2 is a possible D gene (5 bases). This CDR3 is built from 15 residues. Germline V lookup: CDR1 SNHLY, CDR2 FYNNEI. The V end lost 4 bases, the J end lost 2 bases, and 14 bases lay between the germline ends. The CDR3 is CASSANLGAQETQYF. The CDR3 bases are TGTGCCAGCAGTGCTAATTTGGGAGCTCAAGAGACCCAGTACTTC.

The chain recombines TRBV29-1 with TRBJ1-4; 7 nucleotides match TRBD1. Looked up from germline, CDR1 is SQVTM and CDR2 is ANQGSEA. Germline trimming cut 7 bases from V and 8 bases from J; bases unmatched to any gene: 10. This CDR3 region has 13 residues. The CDR3 is CSANTGAREKLFF. The CDR3, as DNA: TGCAGCGCAAACACAGGGGCGAGAGAAAAACTGTTTTTT. Supplemented by reference TRBV29-1 and TRBJ1-4, the full variable domain reads SAVISQKPSRDICQRGTSLTIQCQVDSQVTMMFWYRQQPGQSLTLIATANQGSEATYESGFVIDKFPISRPNLTFSTLTVSNMSPEDSSIYLCSANTGAREKLFFGSGTQLSVL.

V usage is TRBV11-2 and J usage is TRBJ2-5, with 9 bases lining up with TRBD1. This CDR3 has 15 residues. V lost 1 base and J lost 13; bases outside the gene matches: 13. Germline V gene lookup returns CDR1 SGHAT and CDR2 FQNNGV. The CDR3 DNA reads as TGTGCCAGCAGCTTAGCCAGTAGCCTACAGGGGGCTCCGTACTTC. Protein sequence: CASSLASSLQGAPYF.

The genes are TRBV2 and TRBJ2-7; D might be TRBD2 (5 bases). The length of the CDR3 is 14 residues. CDR1 is SNHLY and CDR2 is FYNNEI in the germline V gene. The V end was cut by 5 bases, the J end by 1 base, with 12 bases between. For the CDR3, the DNA is TGTGCCAGCAGTCTAGAGGGTATTTCCTACGAGCAGTACTTC. Amino acid sequence: CASSLEGISYEQYF.

This chain connects TRBV5-1 to TRBJ1-2; the D is unclear. V lost 1 base, J lost 9 bases, and 13 bases lay in between. Germline assignment: CDR1 SGHRS and CDR2 YFSETQ. The CDR3 length is 13 residues. The CDR3 sequence: CASSLSRAGSYTF. CDR3 in DNA: TGCGCCAGCAGCTTGTCCCGCGCAGGTAGCTACACCTTC.

The chain carries TRBV30 and TRBJ1-3; the D gene is possibly TRBD1 (6 bases). The V and J ends lost 4 bases and 0 bases respectively, with 10 bases between them. From germline, CDR1 is GTSNPN and CDR2 SVGIG (reference sequence). CDR3 length: 14 amino acids. CDR3 protein: CAWNGQISGNTIYF. CDR3 DNA: TGTGCCTGGAACGGACAGATCTCTGGAAACACCATATATTTT.

This chain links TRBV6-5 with TRBJ2-7; perhaps TRBD1 as D (6 bases). CDR3 size: 15 residues. Germline CDR1 MNHEY, CDR2 SVGAGI. Trimming left V 8 bases short and J 5 bases short, with 22 bases between. CDR3 sequence: CASAMKPGHPNEQYF. The CDR3 DNA is TGTGCCAGCGCCATGAAACCGGGACACCCCAACGAGCAGTACTTC.

The genes are TRBV6-6 and TRBJ1-2; TRBD1 matches 7 bases. CDR1 and CDR2 (germline): MNHNY, SVGAGI (reference sequence). Trimming cost V 6 bases and J 4 bases; bases outside gene matches: 8. The CDR3 has 14 residues. The CDR3 DNA follows: TGTGCCAGCAGCGGACAGGTCATAGGCTATGGCTACACCTTC. This encodes CASSGQVIGYGYTF.

The rearrangement links TRBV2 to TRBJ1-3; perhaps TRBD1 as D (5 bases). Deletions cut 5 bases from V and 8 bases from J, with 10 bases between. The CDR3 has 12 amino acids. Germline CDR1 and CDR2: SNHLY and FYNNEI. CDR3 sequence: CASSQGGDTIYF. CDR3 DNA: TGTGCCAGCAGTCAGGGCGGCGACACCATATATTTT.

The rearrangement joins TRBV7-2 to TRBJ1-2, with TRBD1 matching 8 bases. The CDR3 runs to 16 residues. Germline loops: CDR1 SGHTA, CDR2 FQGNSA. With V trimmed by 4 bases and J by 2 bases, 9 bases remained unmatched. The CDR3 is CASSSQKDRDNYGYTF. CDR3 DNA sequence: TGTGCCAGCAGCTCGCAGAAGGACAGGGACAACTATGGCTACACCTTC.